Listed below are T cell receptor beta chains from one sample, sequenced in a study of T cells in Graves' hyperthyroidism and ophthalmopathy. One entry per CDR3 protein results from TCRdb running MiXCR on the multiplex PCR reads. The table records 250,000 or so distinct CDR3 sequences, roughly 15% of them present only once. What was sequenced was blood. Every receptor here comes from a woman aged 50 to 65 with Graves' hyperthyroidism that later progressed to Graves' ophthalmopathy. CDR3s include the opening cysteine and the closing phenylalanine or tryptophan. D genes are given only for firm matches. A row's size may be missing; if present it is once, few, many or a size class.

clone size	J gene	D gene	V gene	CDR3 DNA	CDR3 protein
many	TRBJ2-5	TRBD2	TRBV6-1	TGTGCCAGCAGTCGACTAGCGGGTTCCCAAGAGACCCAGTACTTC	CASSRLAGSQETQYF
many	TRBJ2-7	.	TRBV28	TGTGCCAGCAGTAGTCCGGACCGAGCCTACGAGCAGTACTTC	CASSSPDRAYEQYF
many	TRBJ2-7	.	TRBV7-9	TGTGCCAGCAGCTTCGGGCAGGGGAGTACCTACGAGCAGTACTTC	CASSFGQGSTYEQYF
many	TRBJ1-1	TRBD1	TRBV20-1	TGCAGTGCTAGGGGGACAGTGGGCACTGAAGCTTTCTTT	CSARGTVGTEAFF
many	TRBJ1-2	.	TRBV11-2	TGTGCCAGCAGCCAGAGGAACTATGGCTACACCTTC	CASSQRNYGYTF
many	TRBJ2-3	TRBD1	TRBV5-1	TGCGCCAGCAGCAAAAATCCTCGGACAGGTAGCACAGATACGCAGTATTTT	CASSKNPRTGSTDTQYF
many	TRBJ1-2	.	TRBV3-1	TGTGCCAGCAGCCAAGAAGTTACAGGGAACTATGGCTACACCTTC	CASSQEVTGNYGYTF
many	TRBJ1-5	TRBD1	TRBV5-5	TGTGCCAGCAGCGGGACAGAAAATCAGCCCCAGCATTTT	CASSGTENQPQHF
many	TRBJ2-5	.	TRBV20-1	TGCAGTGCTAGGCCTGGCCAAGAGACCCAGTACTTC	CSARPGQETQYF
.	TRBJ2-2	TRBD2	TRBV20-1	TGCAGTGCTAGGCCCCCTAGCGGGAGTTCCGGGGAGCTGTTTTTT	CSARPPSGSSGELFF
many	TRBJ2-5	TRBD2	TRBV7-9	TGTGCCAGCAGCCAATTAGCGGGAGGGAGAGGAGAGACCCAGTACTTC	CASSQLAGGRGETQYF
.	TRBJ2-1	TRBD2	TRBV19	TGTGCCAGTAGTCCTAGCGGGAGCGGGAATGAGCAGTTCTTC	CASSPSGSGNEQFF
.	TRBJ2-1	.	TRBV27	TGTGCCAGCAGTTTATTCGGTTGGGCGGGCTGGGCCTACAATGAGCAGTTCTTC	CASSLFGWAGWAYNEQFF
many	TRBJ1-1	.	TRBV7-3	TGTGCCAGCAGCTTACTTTCCGTCGGGACTGAAGCTTTCTTT	CASSLLSVGTEAFF
many	TRBJ2-4	TRBD1	TRBV2	TGTGCCAGCAGGGAACGGACAGGGGACAAAAACATTCAGTACTTC	CASRERTGDKNIQYF
.	TRBJ1-2	.	TRBV2	TGTGCCAGCACCTCAGGCCCCGGGCAGGGCTACACCTTC	CASTSGPGQGYTF
many	TRBJ2-1	TRBD1	TRBV5-1	TGCGCCAGCAGCGGGACAGAGCTTTACAATGAGCAGTTCTTC	CASSGTELYNEQFF
few	TRBJ2-6	.	TRBV27	TGTGCCAGCAGTTTAGTAGCGCGCTCTGGGGCCAACGTCCTGACTTTC	CASSLVARSGANVLTF
many	TRBJ2-7	TRBD2	TRBV20-1	TGCAGTGCTAGAGACTCTAGCGGGGTTACCTACGAGCAGTACTTC	CSARDSSGVTYEQYF
.	TRBJ2-2	TRBD2	TRBV2	TGTGCCAGCCGGCGGGAGTTGAACACCGGGGAGCTGTTTTTT	CASRRELNTGELFF
.	TRBJ2-1	.	TRBV7-3	TGTGCCAGCGGCGGGCCAGATGAGCAGTTCTTC	CASGGPDEQFF
many	TRBJ2-7	.	TRBV5-1	TGCGCCAGCAGCTTGGCGGGCCACCCCACCTACGAGCAGTACTTC	CASSLAGHPTYEQYF
.	TRBJ2-7	TRBD2	TRBV5-1	TGCGCCAGCAGCTTGGCTAGCGGGAGGGATGAGCAGTACTTC	CASSLASGRDEQYF
many	TRBJ2-7	.	TRBV18	TGTGCCAGCTCACCACGGGGGAACTACGAGCAGTACTTC	CASSPRGNYEQYF
.	TRBJ2-2	.	TRBV4-1	TGCGCCAGCAGCCAAGTCAGCAGGGGCGCCGGGGAGCTGTTTTTT	CASSQVSRGAGELFF
once	TRBJ2-7	TRBD1	TRBV28	TGTGCCAGTGAATCGGGACAGGGTTGGTACGAGCAGTACTTC	CASESGQGWYEQYF
many	TRBJ2-7	.	TRBV28	TGTGCCAGCAGTTTATACGAGCAGTACTTC	CASSLYEQYF
many	TRBJ2-7	TRBD1	TRBV9	TGTGCCAGCAGCCTCTCGGACAGGGTGGAAGGCGAGCAGTACTTC	CASSLSDRVEGEQYF
many	TRBJ2-7	TRBD2	TRBV12-3/TRBV12-4	TGTGCCAGCAGTTTCCGTCTAGCGGCCTACGAGCAGTACTTC	CASSFRLAAYEQYF
many	TRBJ2-1	TRBD2	TRBV5-1	TGCGCCAGCAGCTCTAGCGGGAGGGTGGGTTGGAATGAGCAGTTCTTC	CASSSSGRVGWNEQFF
.	TRBJ1-1	TRBD1	TRBV28	TGTGCCAGCAGTTTAAGGACAGGAGAAGGCACTGAAGCTTTCTTT	CASSLRTGEGTEAFF
many	TRBJ1-1	TRBD1	TRBV20-1	TGCAGTGCCCACCGGGACAGGAACACTGAAGCTTTCTTT	CSAHRDRNTEAFF
.	TRBJ1-1	.	TRBV28	TGTGCCAGCAGCGCCCTGAGGGAGCGCACTGAAGCTTTCTTT	CASSALRERTEAFF
many	TRBJ1-5	.	TRBV9	TGTGCCAGCAGCGATTATACTAGCAATCAGCCCCAGCATTTT	CASSDYTSNQPQHF
.	TRBJ1-2	.	TRBV4-1	TGCGCCAGCAGCCAAGCCGAGGGAGACTATGGCTACACCTTC	CASSQAEGDYGYTF
.	TRBJ1-3	.	TRBV28	TGTGCCAGCAGTTTAGTGGCAAAAAACTCTGGAAACACCATATATTTT	CASSLVAKNSGNTIYF
.	TRBJ2-5	.	TRBV5-1	TGCGCCAGCAGCATCGAAGAGACCCAGTACTTC	CASSIEETQYF